This T cell receptor (beta chain) was observed in a study of shared T cell receptors in the human thymus. Assay used: immunoSEQ multiplex PCR; TCRdb lists only in-frame clones, some missing. The sample consists of more than 550,000 clones, 80% to 90% of them appearing once. CDR1 WSHSY and CDR2 SAAADI come from the germline V gene. The CDR3 loop spans 18 amino acids. Trimming cost V 2 bases and J 8 bases, with 27 bases left between them. These same data were also listed under a study on human thymus T cells. That work contributes: Samples came from healthy Finnish infants during open corrective cardiac surgery. Corrective cardiac operations yielded the resected thymus tissue.

The TCR originated in a girl under three years old with a congenital heart defect. The material sequenced was thymocytes. The chain is built from TRBV10-2 and TRBJ1-2; no clear D. The CDR3 loop is CASSEMVRLSGMVEGYTF. The DNA for the CDR3 is TGCGCCAGCAGTGAGATGGTTCGCCTTTCGGGGATGGTTGAGGGCTACACCTTC.